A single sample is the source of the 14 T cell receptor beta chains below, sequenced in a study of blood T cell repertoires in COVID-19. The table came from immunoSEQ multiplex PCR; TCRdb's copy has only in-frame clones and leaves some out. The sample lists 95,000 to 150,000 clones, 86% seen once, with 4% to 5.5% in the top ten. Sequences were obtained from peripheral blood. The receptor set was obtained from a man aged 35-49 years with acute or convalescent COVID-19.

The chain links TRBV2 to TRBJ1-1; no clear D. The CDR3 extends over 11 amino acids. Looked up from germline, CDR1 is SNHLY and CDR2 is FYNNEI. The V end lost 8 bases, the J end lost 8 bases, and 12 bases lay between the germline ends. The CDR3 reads CASGRADEAFF. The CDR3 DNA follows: TGTGCCAGCGGGAGGGCCGACGAAGCTTTCTTT.

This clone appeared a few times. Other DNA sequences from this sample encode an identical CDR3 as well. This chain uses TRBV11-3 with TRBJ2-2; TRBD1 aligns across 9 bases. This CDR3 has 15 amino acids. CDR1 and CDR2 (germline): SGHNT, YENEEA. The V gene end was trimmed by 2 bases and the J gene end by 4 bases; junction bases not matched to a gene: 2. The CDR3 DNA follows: TGTGCCAGCAGCTTATCGACAGGGGGCACCGGGGAGCTGTTTTTT. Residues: CASSLSTGGTGELFF.

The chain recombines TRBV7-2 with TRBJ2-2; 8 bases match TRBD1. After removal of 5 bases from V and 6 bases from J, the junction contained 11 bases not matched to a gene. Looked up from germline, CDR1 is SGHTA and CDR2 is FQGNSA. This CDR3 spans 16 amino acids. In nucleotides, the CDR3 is TGTGCCAGCAGCCCGAGGGGACAGGTGAATGCCGGGGAGCTGTTTTTT. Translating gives CASSPRGQVNAGELFF. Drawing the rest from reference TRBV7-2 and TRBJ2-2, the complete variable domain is GAGVSQSPSNKVTEKGKDVELRCDPISGHTALYWYRQSLGQGLEFLIYFQGNSAPDKSGLPSDRFSAERTGGSVSTLTIQRTQQEDSAVYLCASSPRGQVNAGELFFGEGSRLTVL.

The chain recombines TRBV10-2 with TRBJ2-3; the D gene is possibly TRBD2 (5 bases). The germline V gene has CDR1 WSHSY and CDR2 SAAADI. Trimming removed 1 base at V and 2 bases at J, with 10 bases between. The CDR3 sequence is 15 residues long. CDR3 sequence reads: CASSEWGRDTDTQYF. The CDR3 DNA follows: TGCGCCAGCAGTGAGTGGGGTCGGGACACAGATACGCAGTATTTT.

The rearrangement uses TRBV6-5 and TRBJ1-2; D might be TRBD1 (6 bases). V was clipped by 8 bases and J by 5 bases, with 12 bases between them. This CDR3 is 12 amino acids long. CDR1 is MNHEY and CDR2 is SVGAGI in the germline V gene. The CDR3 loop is CASRGAYYGYTF. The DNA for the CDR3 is TGTGCCAGCCGGGGGGCATATTATGGCTACACCTTC.

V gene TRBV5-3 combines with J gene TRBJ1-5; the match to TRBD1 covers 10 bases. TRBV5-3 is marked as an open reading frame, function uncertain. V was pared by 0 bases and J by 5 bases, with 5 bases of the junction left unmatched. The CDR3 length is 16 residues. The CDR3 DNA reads TGTGCCAGAAGCTTGGCCGGGACAGGGGTCGATCAGCCCCAGCATTTT. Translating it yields CARSLAGTGVDQPQHF.

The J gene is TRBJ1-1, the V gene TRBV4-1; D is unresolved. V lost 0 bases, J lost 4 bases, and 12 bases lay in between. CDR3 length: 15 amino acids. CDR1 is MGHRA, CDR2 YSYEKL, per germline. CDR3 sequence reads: CASSQDDHRGTEAFF. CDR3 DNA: TGCGCCAGCAGCCAAGATGACCACCGGGGCACTGAAGCTTTCTTT.

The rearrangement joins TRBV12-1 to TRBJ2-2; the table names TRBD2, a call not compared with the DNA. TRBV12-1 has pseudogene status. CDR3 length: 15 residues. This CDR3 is CASSCGTPVTGELFF. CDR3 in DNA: TGTGCCAGCAGCTGCGGGACCCCAGTCACCGGGGAGCTGTTTTTT.

CDR3 loop: CASSSGQYNEQFF. Here the CDR3 DNA reads TGTGCCAGCAGCTCCGGACAATACAATGAGCAGTTCTTC. The chain has TRBV7-9 and TRBJ2-1; D perhaps matches TRBD1 (5 bases). CDR3 length: 13 amino acids. In germline, CDR1 is SEHNR, CDR2 FQNEAQ (reference sequence). V was clipped by 4 bases and J by 4 bases, with 8 bases between them. Looking up the rest from reference TRBV7-9 and TRBJ2-1 gives the full variable domain: DTGVSQNPRHKITKRGQNVTFRCDPISEHNRLYWYRQTLGQGPEFLTYFQNEAQLEKSRLLSDRFSAERPKGSFSTLEIQRTEQGDSAMYLCASSSGQYNEQFFGPGTRLTVL.

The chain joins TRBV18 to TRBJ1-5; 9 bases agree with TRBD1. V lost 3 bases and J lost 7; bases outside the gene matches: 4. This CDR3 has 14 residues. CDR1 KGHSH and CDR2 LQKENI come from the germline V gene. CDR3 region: CASSPGQGPQPQHF. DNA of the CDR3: TGTGCCAGCTCACCGGGACAGGGACCCCAGCCCCAGCATTTT.

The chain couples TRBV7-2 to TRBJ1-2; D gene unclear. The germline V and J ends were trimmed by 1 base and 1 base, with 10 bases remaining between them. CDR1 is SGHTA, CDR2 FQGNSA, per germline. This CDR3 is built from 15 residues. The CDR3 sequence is CASSLGHLLNYGYTF. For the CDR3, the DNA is TGTGCCAGCAGCTTAGGACACCTTCTTAACTATGGCTACACCTTC.

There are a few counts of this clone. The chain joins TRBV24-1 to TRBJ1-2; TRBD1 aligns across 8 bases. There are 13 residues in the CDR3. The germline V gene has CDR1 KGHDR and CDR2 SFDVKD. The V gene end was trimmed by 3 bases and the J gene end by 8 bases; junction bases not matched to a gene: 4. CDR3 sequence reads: CATSDGTGYGYTF. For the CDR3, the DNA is TGTGCCACCAGTGATGGGACAGGATACGGCTACACCTTC.

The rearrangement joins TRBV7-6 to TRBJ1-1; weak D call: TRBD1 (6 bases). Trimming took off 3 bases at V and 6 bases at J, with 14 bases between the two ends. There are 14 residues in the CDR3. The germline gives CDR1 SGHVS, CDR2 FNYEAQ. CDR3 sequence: CASSFTGQQAEAFF. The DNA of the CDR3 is TGTGCCAGCAGCTTTACTGGACAGCAGGCTGAAGCTTTCTTT.

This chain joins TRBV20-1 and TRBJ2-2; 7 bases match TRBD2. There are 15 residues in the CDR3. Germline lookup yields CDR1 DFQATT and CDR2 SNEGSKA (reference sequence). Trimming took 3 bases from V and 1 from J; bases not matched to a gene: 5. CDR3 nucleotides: TGCAGTGCTAGTTGGGGCGGGGGGAACACCGGGGAGCTGTTTTTT. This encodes CSASWGGGNTGELFF.